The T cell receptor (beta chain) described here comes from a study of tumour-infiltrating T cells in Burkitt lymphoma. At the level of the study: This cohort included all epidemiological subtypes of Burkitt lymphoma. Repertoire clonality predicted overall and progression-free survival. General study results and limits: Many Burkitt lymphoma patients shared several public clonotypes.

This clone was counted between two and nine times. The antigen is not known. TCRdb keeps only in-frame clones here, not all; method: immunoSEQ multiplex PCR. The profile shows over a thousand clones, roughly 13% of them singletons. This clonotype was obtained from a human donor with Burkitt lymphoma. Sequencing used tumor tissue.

This CDR3 reads CASSDNPGQGAYEQFF. The CDR3 DNA is TGTGCCAGCAGCGACAACCCGGGACAGGGGGCCTATGAGCAGTTCTTC. V and J are TRBV9 and TRBJ2-1; 12 bases agree with TRBD1. V shed 3 bases and J 8 bases; nucleotides not matched to a gene: 9. Germline V lookup: CDR1 SGDLS, CDR2 YYNGEE. The CDR3 loop spans 16 amino acids.